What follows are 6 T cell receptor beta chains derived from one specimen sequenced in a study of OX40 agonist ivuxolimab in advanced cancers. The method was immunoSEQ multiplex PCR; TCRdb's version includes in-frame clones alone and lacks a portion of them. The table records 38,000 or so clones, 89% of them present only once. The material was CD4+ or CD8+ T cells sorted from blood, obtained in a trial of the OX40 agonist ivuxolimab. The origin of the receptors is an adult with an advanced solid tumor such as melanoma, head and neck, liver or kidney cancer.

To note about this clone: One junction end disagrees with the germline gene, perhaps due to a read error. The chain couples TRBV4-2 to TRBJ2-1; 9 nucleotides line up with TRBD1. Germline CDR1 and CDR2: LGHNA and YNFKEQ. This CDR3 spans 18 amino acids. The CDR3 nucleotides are TGTGCCAGCAGTCAAGACCGCGGGACAGGGAACTCCTACAATGAGCAGTTCTTC. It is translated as CASSQDRGTGNSYNEQFF.

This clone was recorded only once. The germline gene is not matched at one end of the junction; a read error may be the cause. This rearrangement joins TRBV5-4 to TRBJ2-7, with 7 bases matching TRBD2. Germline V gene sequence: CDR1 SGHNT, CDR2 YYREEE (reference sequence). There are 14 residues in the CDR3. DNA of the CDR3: TGCGCCAGCAGCCAAGAGCGGGGTACCTACGAGCAGTACTTC. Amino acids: CASSQERGTYEQYF.

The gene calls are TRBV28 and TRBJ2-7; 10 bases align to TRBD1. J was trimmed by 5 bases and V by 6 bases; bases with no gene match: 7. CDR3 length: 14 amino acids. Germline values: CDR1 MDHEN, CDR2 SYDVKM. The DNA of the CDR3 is TGTGCCAGCAGGGAGACAGGGGGCGGCGACGAGCAGTACTTC. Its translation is CASRETGGGDEQYF.

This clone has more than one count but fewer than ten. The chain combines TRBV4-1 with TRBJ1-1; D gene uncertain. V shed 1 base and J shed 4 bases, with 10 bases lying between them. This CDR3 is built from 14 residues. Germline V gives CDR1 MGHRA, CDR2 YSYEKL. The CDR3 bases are TGCGCCAGCAGCCAAGCCATAGGAGGCACTGAAGCTTTCTTT. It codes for CASSQAIGGTEAFF.

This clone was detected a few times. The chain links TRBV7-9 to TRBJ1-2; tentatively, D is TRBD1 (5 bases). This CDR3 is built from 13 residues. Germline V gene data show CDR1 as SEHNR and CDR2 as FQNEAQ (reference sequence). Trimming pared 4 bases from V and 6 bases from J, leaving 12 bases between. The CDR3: CASSSTPGNGYTF. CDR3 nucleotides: TGTGCCAGCAGCTCGACTCCAGGGAATGGCTACACCTTC.

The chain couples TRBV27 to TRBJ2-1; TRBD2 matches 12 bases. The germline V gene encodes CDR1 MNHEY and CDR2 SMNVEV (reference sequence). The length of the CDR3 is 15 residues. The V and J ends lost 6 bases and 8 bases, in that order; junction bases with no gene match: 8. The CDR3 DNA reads TGTGCCAGCAGCACCCTAGCGGGGGGGCCCTATGAGCAGTTCTTC. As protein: CASSTLAGGPYEQFF.